The 15 T cell receptor beta chains below all came from one sample that was sequenced in a study of tumor-infiltrating lymphocytes in primary liver carcinoma (dated by TCRdb to about 2017). The sequencing machine was an Illumina HiSeq 2500. A constant-region primer and ProtoScript II reverse transcriptase were used to reverse-transcribe TCRbeta-specific cDNA from roughly 480 ng total RNA. The TCRbeta libraries were prepared through three rounds of nested multiplex PCR following a slightly modified ARM-PCR procedure. Each of the first two PCR rounds ran for about 10 cycles using multiplex TRBV1-TRBV30 forward primers together with a Cbeta reverse primer. TCRdb redid the processing of the public reads, applying fastp at Q25 and MiXCR, and retained in-frame beta chains. Each CDR3 protein gets just one entry, which takes the most common genes and DNA from the rows behind it. The sample table records about 54,000 distinct CDR3 sequences; around 79% of these occur just once. Around 25% of the sample goes to the ten largest clones.

Total RNA and DNA were co-extracted without cell sorting from around 20-30 mg of bulk tissue using the AllPrep DNA/RNA mini kit. Sequences were obtained from liver tumor tissue from sampling region 2. According to the study, the label for this sample's cell subset or site signals: tumor region T2, inferior pole. These receptors all stem from a man aged 35-49 years with primary liver carcinoma and hepatitis B virus infection.

As concerns this clonotype: Germline is not matched at one junction end, which may reflect a read error. The chain carries TRBV5-5 and TRBJ2-7; TRBD1 is a possible D gene (7 bases). The CDR3 has 17 amino acids. Germline V gives CDR1 SGHKS, CDR2 YYEKEE (reference sequence). The chain's CDR3 is CASGFRVGGQCSYEQYF. The DNA of the CDR3 is TGTGCCAGCGGCTTCAGGGTCGGGGGACAGTGCTCCTACGAGCAGTACTTC.

This chain joins TRBV9 and TRBJ2-7, with TRBD2 matching 7 bases. V was pared by 0 bases and J by 9 bases, with 6 bases of the junction left unmatched. The CDR3 contains 13 residues. Germline V CDR1 and CDR2: SGDLS, YYNGEE. The chain's CDR3 is CASSVARGLPQYF. CDR3 sequence (DNA): TGTGCCAGCAGCGTAGCAAGGGGACTACCGCAGTACTTC.

The chain has TRBV6-6 and TRBJ2-1, with a possible D match to TRBD1 (6 bases). CDR1 is MNHNY and CDR2 is SVGAGI in the germline V gene (reference sequence). The length of the CDR3 is 15 residues. The CDR3 region has the DNA TGTGTCACCACCCTTCCCCGGGACAACTACAATGAGCAGTTCTTC. This codes for CVTTLPRDNYNEQFF.

As regards this clonotype: Compared with germline, one end of the junction differs, possibly owing to a read error. This chain links TRBV4-1 with TRBJ2-7; 9 bases agree with TRBD1. Germline V gives CDR1 MGHRA, CDR2 YSYEKL. The CDR3 runs to 15 residues. Here the CDR3 reads CASSPTGGSWEEQYF. In nucleotides, the CDR3 is TGCGCCAGTAGCCCCACAGGGGGCAGTTGGGAGGAGCAGTACTTC.

Notes on this clonotype: The junction departs from the called germline gene at one end, perhaps through a read error. The genes are TRBV11-2 and TRBJ1-3, with D possibly being TRBD1 (6 bases). This CDR3 spans 14 amino acids. Per germline, CDR1 SGHAT and CDR2 FQNNGV. CDR3 coding DNA: TGTGCTAGCAGCAAGGGGGAGAAAAGAAACACCATATATTTC. Its translation: CASSKGEKRNTIYF.

This clonotype is deemed medium-sized. The rearrangement links TRBV7-8 to TRBJ2-1; tentatively, D is TRBD2 (5 bases). In germline, CDR1 is SGHVS, CDR2 FQNEAQ. CDR3 size: 14 residues. V lost 0 bases and J lost 2, with 5 bases in between. The CDR3 region is CASSLAEAYNEQFF. As DNA, the CDR3 is TGTGCCAGCAGCTTAGCGGAGGCCTACAATGAGCAGTTCTTC. The full variable domain, with the rest looked up from reference TRBV7-8 and TRBJ2-1, is GAGVSQSPRYKVAKRGQDVALRCDPISGHVSLFWYQQALGQGPEFLTYFQNEAQLDKSGLPSDRFFAERPEGSVSTLKIQRTQQEDSAVYLCASSLAEAYNEQFFGPGTRLTVL.

V is TRBV10-3 and J is TRBJ2-5; D is possibly TRBD1 (5 bases). Trimming cost V 8 bases and J 6 bases, with 13 bases left between them. The CDR3 totals 12 residues. From germline, CDR1 is ENHRY and CDR2 SYGVKD. The CDR3: CAICLDKQTQYF. CDR3 nucleotides: TGTGCCATCTGTCTGGACAAGCAGACCCAGTACTTC.

Concerning this clonotype itself: Its ends do not fully match the called genes, so a read error is possible. V and J are TRBV4-1 and TRBJ2-5; D may match TRBD1 or TRBD2 (5 bases each). CDR3 size: 14 residues. The germline V gene has CDR1 MGHRA and CDR2 YSYEKL. The CDR3 loop is CASSQLGLPGTQHF. Written as DNA, the CDR3 is TGCGCCAGCAGCCAACTCGGACTGCCAGGGACCCAGCACTTC.

Ten or more counts support this clonotype. The V and J genes are TRBV7-9 and TRBJ2-7; 9 nucleotides line up with TRBD1. The CDR3 runs to 16 residues. J gave up 4 bases and V 4 bases, and 11 bases lay outside the gene matches. Germline CDR1 is SEHNR and CDR2 is FQNEAQ (reference sequence). In DNA form, the CDR3 reads TGTGCCAGCAGCTGGCCTGGGGGGACAGGGAATTACGAGCAGTACTTC. Its translation: CASSWPGGTGNYEQYF. Full variable domain (outside the CDR3, taken from reference TRBV7-9 and TRBJ2-7): DTGVSQNPRHKITKRGQNVTFRCDPISEHNRLYWYRQTLGQGPEFLTYFQNEAQLEKSRLLSDRFSAERPKGSFSTLEIQRTEQGDSAMYLCASSWPGGTGNYEQYFGPGTRLTVT.

As regards this clonotype: An end of the junction does not agree with germline; a read error may underlie this. CDR3 coding DNA: TGCAACGTTGATGCCCGGACAGGGACCCCCCTATACGAGCAGTACTTC. Protein: CNVDARTGTPLYEQYF. The J gene is TRBJ2-7, the V gene TRBV29-1; 8 nucleotides line up with TRBD1. CDR1 SQVTM and CDR2 ANQGSEA come from the germline V gene. This CDR3 region has 16 residues.

In regard to this clonotype: At one boundary the junction diverges from the germline segment, which might be a read error. The rearrangement uses TRBV29-1 and TRBJ2-5; D is unresolved. This CDR3 region has 13 residues. CDR1 and CDR2 from the germline V gene are SQVTM and ANQGSEA. Written as DNA, the CDR3 is TGCATCGTTGAATTGGCACCCGAAGAGACCCGGTACTTC. It encodes CIVELAPEETRYF.

This clonotype was recorded many times. The gene calls are TRBV29-1 and TRBJ2-5; D perhaps matches TRBD1 (5 bases). CDR3 size: 13 residues. The V end lost 6 bases, the J end lost 1 base, and 12 bases lay between the germline ends. Germline assignment: CDR1 SQVTM and CDR2 ANQGSEA. CDR3 in amino acids: CSVDSTAQETQYF. The CDR3 region has the DNA TGCAGCGTGGATTCGACAGCCCAAGAGACCCAGTACTTC.

In this sample, this clonotype turned up once. A junction boundary mismatches the germline segment, possibly from a read error. This chain connects TRBV4-1 to TRBJ2-2; TRBD1 is a possible D gene (7 bases). Germline V CDR1 and CDR2: MGHRA, YSYEKL. The CDR3 sequence is 15 residues long. In DNA form, the CDR3 reads TGCGCCAGGAGCCAAGATCAGGGGGGCACCGGGGAGCTGTTTTTT. Protein product: CARSQDQGGTGELFF.

This clonotype was seen a handful of times. This may stem from a read error, because a much larger clone lies one nucleotide away. The J gene is TRBJ2-7, the V gene TRBV7-8; D gene ambiguous. V was trimmed by 7 bases and J by 4 bases, leaving 20 bases between them. The CDR3 sequence is 15 residues long. Germline loops: CDR1 SGHVS, CDR2 FQNEAQ. The CDR3 DNA is TGTGCCAGCAACCTGACTGATGGGCTTTCATACGAGCAGTACTTC. It encodes CASNLTDGLSYEQYF.

The CDR3 DNA sequence: TGTGCCAGCAGTCTTACCGGGCTTAGTTACAATGAGCAGTTCTTC. Translation: CASSLTGLSYNEQFF. This chain links TRBV28 with TRBJ2-1; D unresolved. The V and J ends lost 5 bases and 4 bases respectively, with 15 bases between them. Germline V lookup: CDR1 MDHEN, CDR2 SYDVKM. This CDR3 is 15 amino acids long.